The TCR beta chain under discussion was sequenced for a study of cytomegalovirus exposure and HLA in healthy donors. Primers for the PCR totalled 60 Vbeta and 13 Jbeta. Produced via immunoSEQ multiplex PCR; TCRdb's table is partial and in-frame only. Among 160,000 or so clones listed, approximately 79% were seen once. The CDR3 covers 15 residues. V shed 0 bases, J shed 2 bases, and the junction held 2 bases outside the gene matches. Germline V gene data show CDR1 as MGHRA and CDR2 as YSYEKL. This TCR was sampled from a middle-aged man in good health and CMV-seronegative. The chain joins TRBV4-1 to TRBJ2-3, with TRBD1 identical over 7 bases. Specimen: PBMCs. The CDR3 bases are TGCGCCAGCAGCCAAGAAGGGACAGACACAGATACGCAGTATTTT. Protein product: CASSQEGTDTDTQYF.